A single sample gave rise to the 23 T cell receptor beta chains below, sequenced in a study of T cell repertoires in cytomegalovirus infection. Their recognized antigens are unknown. TCRdb re-analysed the reads in MiXCR, keeping a single row per CDR3 protein. Of about 700,000 distinct CDR3 sequences in the sample, around a third are singletons; the top ten hold about 20%. Material: cultured PBMCs, obtained from culture after CMV antigen stimulation. The receptors come from a human donor in good health (CMV status not recorded). Some clones in this sample may be carry-over from other donors' samples.

The table lists this clonotype with a count of one. The chain couples TRBV27 to TRBJ2-2, with 11 bases that match TRBD2. The CDR3 spans 15 residues. Trimming removed 6 bases from V and 3 bases from J; junction bases left unmatched: 3. Looked up from germline, CDR1 is MNHEY and CDR2 is SMNVEV (reference sequence). CDR3 in amino acids: CASRTSGGYTGELFF. CDR3 in DNA: TGTGCCAGCAGAACTAGCGGGGGCTACACCGGGGAGCTGTTTTTT.

The CDR3 DNA reads TGTGCCATCAGTGTGCGAGGGAACACTGAAGCTTTCTTT. It specifies CAISVRGNTEAFF. V usage is TRBV10-3 and J usage is TRBJ1-1; no clear D. This CDR3 is 13 amino acids long. The germline gives CDR1 ENHRY, CDR2 SYGVKD. Trimming shortened V by 4 bases and J by 1 base, and 7 bases separated the two germline ends.

The chain couples TRBV6-2 or TRBV6-3 to TRBJ2-7; the D is unclear. Germline assignment: CDR1 MNHEY and CDR2 SVGEGT. The V end was cut by 5 bases, the J end by 3 bases, with 11 bases between. CDR3 length equals 13 residues. The CDR3 coding sequence is TGTGCCAGCAGTCACCTCGGTGGCTACGAGCAGTACTTC. Its translation: CASSHLGGYEQYF.

This clonotype has a handful of counts. The chain uses TRBV12-3 or TRBV12-4 and TRBJ1-1; D unresolved. Trimming took 4 bases from V and 10 from J, leaving 10 bases between them. The CDR3 length is 11 residues. As DNA, the CDR3 is TGTGCCAGCAGTTCCGGGGTTAGAGCTTTCTTT. It is translated as CASSSGVRAFF.

The chain carries TRBV19 and TRBJ1-5, with D uncertain. Trimming shortened V by 3 bases and J by 1 base, and 7 bases separated the two germline ends. The CDR3 consists of 14 residues. Per germline, CDR1 LNHDA and CDR2 SQIVND (reference sequence). CDR3 coding DNA: TGTGCCAGTAGTATGAGTGCGAGCAATCAGCCCCAGCATTTT. It yields the protein CASSMSASNQPQHF.

This clonotype was seen only a few times. This chain connects TRBV12-3 or TRBV12-4 to TRBJ1-4, with 7 bases fitting TRBD1. The CDR3 covers 15 residues. V was clipped by 6 bases and J by 6 bases; unmatched bases: 10. CDR3 sequence: CASRKQGLRHEKLFF. CDR3 DNA: TGTGCCAGCAGAAAACAGGGGCTCAGGCATGAAAAACTGTTTTTT.

This rearrangement joins TRBV6-5 to TRBJ2-3, with D unresolved. With 5 bases removed from V and 2 bases from J, the gap between germline ends came to 11 bases. The CDR3 covers 14 residues. The germline CDR1 and CDR2 sequences are MNHEY and SVGAGI. The CDR3 bases are TGTGCCAGCAGTGGAAAAAGGGCCACAGATACGCAGTATTTT. It is translated as CASSGKRATDTQYF.

This clonotype has only a few counts. V and J are TRBV12-3 or TRBV12-4 and TRBJ2-1; 9 bases agree with TRBD2. J was trimmed by 7 bases and V by 10 bases; bases with no gene match: 14. CDR3 length: 15 residues. CDR3 bases: TGTGCCACCCAGCCGGGAGCGGGAGGTGGTAATGAGCAGTTCTTC. Its translation is CATQPGAGGGNEQFF.

This clonotype was counted a few times. CDR3 DNA sequence: TGTGCCAGCAGCCCGAGCGGGAGTAACACAGATACGCAGTATTTT. It specifies CASSPSGSNTDTQYF. This chain connects TRBV11-3 to TRBJ2-3; 8 bases fit TRBD2. This CDR3 region has 15 residues. The germline V gene has CDR1 SGHNT and CDR2 YENEEA. J gave up 2 bases and V 5 bases, and 6 bases lay outside the gene matches. Supplemented by reference TRBV11-3 and TRBJ2-3, the full variable domain reads EAGVVQSPRYKIIEKKQPVAFWCNPISGHNTLYWYLQNLGQGPELLIRYENEEAVDDSQLPKDRFSAERLKGVDSTLKIQPAELGDSAVYLCASSPSGSNTDTQYFGPGTRLTVL.

J is TRBJ2-7 and V is TRBV6-6; tentative D call: TRBD1 (6 bases). The length of the CDR3 is 16 residues. The V and J ends lost 2 bases and 2 bases respectively, with 16 bases between them. CDR1 and CDR2 (germline): MNHNY, SVGAGI (reference sequence). CDR3 sequence: CASSYSTDSRAYEQYF. The CDR3 bases are TGTGCCAGCAGTTACAGCACGGACAGTCGCGCCTACGAGCAGTACTTC.

This clonotype appeared a few times. This chain joins TRBV6-1 and TRBJ1-5; D not resolved. CDR3 length equals 12 residues. Trimming pared 7 bases from V and 4 bases from J, leaving 8 bases between. In germline, CDR1 is MNHNS, CDR2 SASEGT. CDR3 amino acids: CASTQLNQPQHF. As DNA, the CDR3 is TGTGCCAGCACCCAGCTTAATCAGCCCCAGCATTTT.

The chain carries TRBV5-1 and TRBJ2-7; possibly TRBD1 for D (6 bases). CDR1 is SGHRS, CDR2 YFSETQ, per germline. Trimming took off 4 bases at V and 5 bases at J, with 19 bases between the two ends. The CDR3 covers 15 residues. Here the CDR3 reads CASSQQPHRVDEQYF. The DNA for the CDR3 is TGCGCCAGCAGCCAACAACCCCACAGGGTGGACGAGCAGTACTTC.

The sample holds a few counts of this clonotype. The gene calls are TRBV4-1 and TRBJ1-5, with D maybe TRBD1 (6 bases). Trimming removed 8 bases at V and 14 bases at J, with 22 bases between. Per germline, CDR1 MGHRA and CDR2 YSYEKL. The CDR3 loop spans 13 amino acids. CDR3 bases: TGCGCCAGCGCTAGGACAGTTTTCAGCCCAGAGCATTTT. Translated: CASARTVFSPEHF.

The V and J genes are TRBV20-1 and TRBJ2-4; D remains ambiguous. With 3 bases removed from V and 6 bases from J, the gap between germline ends came to 18 bases. Germline CDR1 and CDR2: DFQATT and SNEGSKA (reference sequence). CDR3 length: 15 amino acids. The CDR3, as DNA: TGCAGTGCTAGTGGGTTACTGGGTGCAGGAAACATTCAGTACTTC. As protein: CSASGLLGAGNIQYF.

This clonotype was counted at least ten times. The chain is built from TRBV7-8 and TRBJ2-7; the D gene is possibly TRBD1 (5 bases). The germline V gene encodes CDR1 SGHVS and CDR2 FQNEAQ. The CDR3 contains 16 residues. V was shortened by 5 bases and J by 6 bases, with 23 bases between the two germline ends. Here the CDR3 reads CASSPTGRAPPFEQYF. CDR3 in DNA: TGTGCCAGCAGCCCAACGGGCAGGGCCCCACCGTTCGAGCAGTACTTC.

The V call is TRBV20-1, the J call TRBJ2-7; 13 positions agree with TRBD2. Germline V gives CDR1 DFQATT, CDR2 SNEGSKA (reference sequence). J lost 4 bases, V lost 5 bases, and 8 bases had no gene match. CDR3 size: 15 residues. This CDR3 reads CSALTGTSGVYEQYF. CDR3 coding DNA: TGCAGTGCTTTAACCGGGACTAGCGGGGTATACGAGCAGTACTTC.

Only a few counts were recorded for this clonotype. In nucleotides, the CDR3 is TGTGCCAGCACCCACGCAGATACGCAGTATTTT. Protein: CASTHADTQYF. The chain combines TRBV12-3 or TRBV12-4 with TRBJ2-3, with D unclear. Trimming took 7 bases from V and 4 from J, leaving 6 bases between them. CDR3 length equals 11 residues.

The chain has TRBV3-1 and TRBJ1-2; unclear D gene. The CDR3 totals 13 residues. V lost 4 bases and J 11 bases, leaving 17 bases between the germline ends. CDR1 is LGHDT, CDR2 YNNKEL, per germline (reference sequence). CDR3 loop: CASSPIRAPPYTF. The CDR3 DNA sequence: TGTGCCAGCAGCCCTATACGGGCCCCGCCTTACACCTTC. Full variable domain (remainder filled in from reference TRBV3-1 and TRBJ1-2): DTAVSQTPKYLVTQMGNDKSIKCEQNLGHDTMYWYKQDSKKFLKIMFSYNNKELIINETVPNRFSPKSPDKAHLNLHINSLELGDSAVYFCASSPIRAPPYTFGSGTRLTVV.

This clonotype turned up a few times. The chain joins TRBV12-3 or TRBV12-4 to TRBJ1-2; D perhaps matches TRBD1 (5 bases). V shed 5 bases and J shed 5 bases, with 21 bases lying between them. The CDR3 has 16 residues. The CDR3 DNA sequence: TGTGCCAGCAGTCACCTGACAGCGATGAGGAAGTATGGCTACACCTTC. Amino acids: CASSHLTAMRKYGYTF.

The chain links TRBV12-3 or TRBV12-4 to TRBJ1-5, with TRBD1 identical over 11 bases. There are 15 residues in the CDR3. V dropped 3 bases and J dropped 7; count of bases not matched to a gene: 5. In DNA, the CDR3 is TGTGCCAGCAGTTTGAACGGACAGGGGGCCCAGCCCCAGCATTTT. It yields the protein CASSLNGQGAQPQHF.

Only a few counts were recorded for this clonotype. The V gene is TRBV29-1, the J gene TRBJ2-1; D unresolved. V lost 1 base and J lost 2, with 9 bases in between. CDR1 and CDR2 (germline): SQVTM, ANQGSEA. This CDR3 region has 14 residues. CDR3 DNA sequence: TGCAGCGTTGAAGGTCGATCCACCTACAATGAGCAGTTCTTC. Translation gives CSVEGRSTYNEQFF.

This clonotype appeared a few times. This chain connects TRBV12-5 to TRBJ1-3, with no clear D. This CDR3 has 13 residues. The V and J ends lost 4 bases and 7 bases respectively, with 11 bases between them. CDR1 is LGHNT, CDR2 FRNRAP, per germline. DNA of the CDR3: TGTGCTAGTGGTTCGTCCGAGGGTAACACCATATATTTT. Amino acid sequence: CASGSSEGNTIYF.

The chain joins TRBV29-1 to TRBJ2-1, with D possibly TRBD1 on 6 matching bases. CDR3 length equals 17 residues. V was cut by 5 bases and J by 5 bases, with 25 bases left in between. CDR1 SQVTM and CDR2 ANQGSEA come from the germline V gene. CDR3 region: CSVQGLGPVASDNEQFF. The CDR3 DNA sequence: TGCAGCGTTCAGGGGTTAGGTCCGGTAGCGTCTGACAATGAGCAGTTCTTC.